This T cell receptor (beta chain) was obtained from a study of T cells after yellow fever vaccination. Findings and caveats of the study: The study found a weaker secondary response that peaked faster, day 5 versus 15. Post-booster reappearance was seen for most primary-vaccination clones (about 96% CD4, about 88% CD8). A small proportion of clonotypes was detected in both the CD4 and CD8 compartments.

TCR cDNA was made by 5'RACE template switching, adding a universal primer site and UMIs. TCRdb ran MiXCR on the 5' RACE reads and lists one entry per CDR3 protein. The sample holds about 320,000 distinct CDR3 sequences; approximately 4% are singletons and the top ten take roughly 21%. Ten or more counts support this clonotype. No antigen is known for it. The junction had 10 bases not matched to a gene; V was cut back by 6 bases and J by 3 bases. CDR3 length: 15 amino acids. The germline V gene has CDR1 DFQATT and CDR2 SNEGSKA (reference sequence). The genes are TRBV20-1 and TRBJ2-1; the match to TRBD2 covers 8 bases. This clonotype was sampled from a man aged 18 to 29 who received the YFV17D yellow fever vaccine. The sample consisted of PBMCs, taken 15 days after the yellow fever booster vaccination. CDR3 DNA sequence: TGCAGTGCCGAGCCCCAGCGGGGGTACTACAATGAGCAGTTCTTC. It yields the protein CSAEPQRGYYNEQFF.